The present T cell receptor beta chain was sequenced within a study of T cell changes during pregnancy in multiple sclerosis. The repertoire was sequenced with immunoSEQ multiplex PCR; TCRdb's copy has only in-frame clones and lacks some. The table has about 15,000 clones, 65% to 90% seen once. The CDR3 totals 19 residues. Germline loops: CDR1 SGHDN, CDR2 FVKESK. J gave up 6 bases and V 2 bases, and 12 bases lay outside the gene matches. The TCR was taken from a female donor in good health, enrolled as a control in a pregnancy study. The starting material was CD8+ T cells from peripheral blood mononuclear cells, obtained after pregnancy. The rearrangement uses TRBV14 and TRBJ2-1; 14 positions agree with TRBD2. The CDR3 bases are TGTGCCAGCAGCCAACCGGGACTAGCGGGGGTTACCGAATTCAATGAGCAGTTCTTC. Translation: CASSQPGLAGVTEFNEQFF.